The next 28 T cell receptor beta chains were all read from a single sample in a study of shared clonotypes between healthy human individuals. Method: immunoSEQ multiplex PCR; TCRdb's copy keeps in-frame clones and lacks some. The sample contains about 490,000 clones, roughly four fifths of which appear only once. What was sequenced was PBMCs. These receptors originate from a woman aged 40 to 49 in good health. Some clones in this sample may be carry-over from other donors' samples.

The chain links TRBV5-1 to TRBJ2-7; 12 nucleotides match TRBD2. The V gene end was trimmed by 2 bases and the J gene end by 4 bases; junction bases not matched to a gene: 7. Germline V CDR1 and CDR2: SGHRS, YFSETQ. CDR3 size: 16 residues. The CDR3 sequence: CASSFGASGRVYEQYF. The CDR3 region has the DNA TGCGCCAGCAGCTTTGGGGCTAGCGGGAGGGTATACGAGCAGTACTTC.

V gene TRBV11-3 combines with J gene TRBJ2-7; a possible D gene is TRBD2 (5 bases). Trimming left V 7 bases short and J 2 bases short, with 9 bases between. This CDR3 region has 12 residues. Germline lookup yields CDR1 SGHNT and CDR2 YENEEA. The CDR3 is CASKRVPYEQYF. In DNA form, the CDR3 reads TGTGCCAGCAAGAGGGTCCCCTACGAGCAGTACTTC.

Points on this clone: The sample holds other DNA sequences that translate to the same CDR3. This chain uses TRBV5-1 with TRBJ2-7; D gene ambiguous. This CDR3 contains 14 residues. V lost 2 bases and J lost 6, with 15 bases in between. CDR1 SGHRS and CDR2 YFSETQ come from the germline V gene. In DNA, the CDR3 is TGCGCCAGCAGCTTAACCAGGCCCTCTGGCGAGCAGTACTTC. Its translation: CASSLTRPSGEQYF. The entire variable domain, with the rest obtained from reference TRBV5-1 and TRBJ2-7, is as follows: KAGVTQTPRYLIKTRGQQVTLSCSPISGHRSVSWYQQTPGQGLQFLFEYFSETQRNKGNFPGRFSGRQFSNSRSEMNVSTLELGDSALYLCASSLTRPSGEQYFGPGTRLTVT.

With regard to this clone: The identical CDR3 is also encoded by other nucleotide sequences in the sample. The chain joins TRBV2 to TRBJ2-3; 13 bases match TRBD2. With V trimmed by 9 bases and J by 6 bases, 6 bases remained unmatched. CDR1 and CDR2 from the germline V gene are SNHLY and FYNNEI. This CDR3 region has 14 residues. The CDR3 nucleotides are TGTGCCAGTAGACTAGCGGGAGGCGGGGATACGCAGTATTTT. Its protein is CASRLAGGGDTQYF.

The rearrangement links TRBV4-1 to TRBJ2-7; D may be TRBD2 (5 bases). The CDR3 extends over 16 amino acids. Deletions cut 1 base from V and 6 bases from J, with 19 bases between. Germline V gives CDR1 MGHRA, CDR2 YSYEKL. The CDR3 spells CASSQVVGKGAGEQYF. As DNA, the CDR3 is TGCGCCAGCAGCCAAGTGGTGGGGAAGGGAGCAGGCGAGCAGTACTTC.

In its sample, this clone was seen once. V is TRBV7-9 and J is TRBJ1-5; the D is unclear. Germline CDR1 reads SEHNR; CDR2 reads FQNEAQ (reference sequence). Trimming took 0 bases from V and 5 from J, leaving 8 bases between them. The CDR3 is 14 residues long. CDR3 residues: CASSLALADQPQHF. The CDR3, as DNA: TGTGCCAGCAGCTTAGCGCTGGCAGATCAGCCCCAGCATTTT.

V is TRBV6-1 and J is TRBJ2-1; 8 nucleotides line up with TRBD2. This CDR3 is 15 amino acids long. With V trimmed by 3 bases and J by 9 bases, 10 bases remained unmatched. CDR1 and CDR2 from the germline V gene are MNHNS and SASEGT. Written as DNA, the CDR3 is TGTGCCAGCAGTGATACCGGGAGGGCCGTGGTTGAGCAGTTCTTC. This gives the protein CASSDTGRAVVEQFF.

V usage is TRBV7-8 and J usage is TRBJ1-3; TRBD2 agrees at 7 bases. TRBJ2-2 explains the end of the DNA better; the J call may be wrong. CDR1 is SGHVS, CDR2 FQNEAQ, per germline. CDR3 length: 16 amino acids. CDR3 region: CASSVRTSRNTGELFF. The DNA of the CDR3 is TGTGCCAGCAGCGTAAGGACTAGTCGGAACACCGGGGAGCTGTTTTTT.

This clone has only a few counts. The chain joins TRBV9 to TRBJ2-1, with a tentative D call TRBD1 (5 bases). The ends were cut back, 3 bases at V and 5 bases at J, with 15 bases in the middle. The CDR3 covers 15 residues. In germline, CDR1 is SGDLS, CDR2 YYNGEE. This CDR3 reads CASSDRTNPNNEQFF. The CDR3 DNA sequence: TGTGCCAGCAGCGACCGGACAAATCCAAACAATGAGCAGTTCTTC.

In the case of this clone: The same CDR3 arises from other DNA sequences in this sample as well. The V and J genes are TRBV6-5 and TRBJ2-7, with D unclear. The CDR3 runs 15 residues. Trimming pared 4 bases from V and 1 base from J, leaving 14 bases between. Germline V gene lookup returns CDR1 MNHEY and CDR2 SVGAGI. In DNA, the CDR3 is TGTGCCAGCAGTTCCCCGGACCCTTTTTCCTACGAGCAGTACTTC. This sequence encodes CASSSPDPFSYEQYF.

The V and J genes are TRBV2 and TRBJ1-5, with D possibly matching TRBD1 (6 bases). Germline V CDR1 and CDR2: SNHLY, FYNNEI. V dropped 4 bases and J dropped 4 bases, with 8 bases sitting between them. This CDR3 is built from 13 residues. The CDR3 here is CASSAGVNQPQHF. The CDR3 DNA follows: TGTGCCAGCAGTGCAGGGGTGAATCAGCCCCAGCATTTT.

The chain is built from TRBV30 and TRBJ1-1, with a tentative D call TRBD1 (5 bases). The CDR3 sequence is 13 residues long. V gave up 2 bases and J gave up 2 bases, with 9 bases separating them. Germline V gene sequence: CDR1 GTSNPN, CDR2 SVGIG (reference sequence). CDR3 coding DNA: TGTGCCTGGAGTCAGGGCAGTAACACTGAAGCTTTCTTT. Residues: CAWSQGSNTEAFF.

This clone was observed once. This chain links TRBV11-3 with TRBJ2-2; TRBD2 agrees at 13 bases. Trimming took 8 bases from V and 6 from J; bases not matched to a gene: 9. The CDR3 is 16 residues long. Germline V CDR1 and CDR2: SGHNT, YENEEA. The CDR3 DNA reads TGTGCCAGCGGCCGAACTAGCGGGAGGGCCGCCGGGGAGCTGTTTTTT. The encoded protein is CASGRTSGRAAGELFF.

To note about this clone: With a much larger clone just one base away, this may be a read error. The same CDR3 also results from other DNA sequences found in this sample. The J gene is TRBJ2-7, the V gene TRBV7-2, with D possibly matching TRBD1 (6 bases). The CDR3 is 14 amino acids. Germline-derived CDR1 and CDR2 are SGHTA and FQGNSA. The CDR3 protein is CASSSPTGSYEQYF. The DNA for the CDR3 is TGCGCCAGCAGTTCACCGACAGGTTCCTACGAGCAGTACTTC.

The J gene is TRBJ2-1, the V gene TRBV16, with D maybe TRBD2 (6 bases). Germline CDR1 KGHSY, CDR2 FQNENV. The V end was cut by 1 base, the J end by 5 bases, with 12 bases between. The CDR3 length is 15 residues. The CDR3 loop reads CASSQFGGRNNEQFF. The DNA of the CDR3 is TGTGCCAGCAGCCAATTCGGGGGTCGAAACAATGAGCAGTTCTTC.

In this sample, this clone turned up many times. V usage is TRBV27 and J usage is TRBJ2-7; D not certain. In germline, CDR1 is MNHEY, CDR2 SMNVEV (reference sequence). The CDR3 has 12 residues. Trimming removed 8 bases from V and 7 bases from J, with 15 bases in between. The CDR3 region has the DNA TGTGCCAGCGGGCGCTACCTTGTTGAGCAGTACTTC. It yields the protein CASGRYLVEQYF.

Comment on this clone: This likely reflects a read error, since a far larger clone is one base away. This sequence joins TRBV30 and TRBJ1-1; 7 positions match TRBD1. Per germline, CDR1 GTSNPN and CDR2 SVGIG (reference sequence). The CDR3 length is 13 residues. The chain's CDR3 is CAWRTGQNTGAFF. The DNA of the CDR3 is TGTGCCTGGAGGACAGGGCAGAACACTGGAGCTTTCTTT.

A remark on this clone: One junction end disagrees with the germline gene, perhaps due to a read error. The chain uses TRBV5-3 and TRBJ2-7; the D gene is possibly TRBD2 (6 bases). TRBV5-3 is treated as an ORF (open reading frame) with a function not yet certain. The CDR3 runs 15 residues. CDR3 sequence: CASSLGGASSYEQYF. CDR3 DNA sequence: TGTGCCAGCAGCTTAGGCGGGGCGAGCTCCTACGAGCAGTACTTC.

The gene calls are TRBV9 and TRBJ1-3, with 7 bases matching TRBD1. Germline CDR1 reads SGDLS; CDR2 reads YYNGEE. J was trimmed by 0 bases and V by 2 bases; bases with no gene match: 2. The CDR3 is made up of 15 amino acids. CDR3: CASSVKGASGNTIYF. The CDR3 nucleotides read TGTGCCAGCAGCGTGAAGGGGGCCTCTGGAAACACCATATATTTT.

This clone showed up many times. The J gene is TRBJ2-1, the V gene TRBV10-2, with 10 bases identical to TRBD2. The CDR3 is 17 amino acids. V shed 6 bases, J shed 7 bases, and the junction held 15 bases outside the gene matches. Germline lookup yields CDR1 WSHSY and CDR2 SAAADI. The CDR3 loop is CASSLLLAGPKGNEQFF. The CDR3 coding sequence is TGCGCCAGCAGCCTTCTACTAGCGGGACCCAAGGGGAATGAGCAGTTCTTC.

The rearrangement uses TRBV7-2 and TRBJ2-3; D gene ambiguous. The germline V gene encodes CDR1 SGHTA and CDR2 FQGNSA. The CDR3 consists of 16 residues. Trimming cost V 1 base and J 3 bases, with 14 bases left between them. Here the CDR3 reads CASSLGGASITDTQYF. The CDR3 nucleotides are TGTGCCAGCAGCTTAGGAGGTGCGTCGATAACAGATACGCAGTATTTT. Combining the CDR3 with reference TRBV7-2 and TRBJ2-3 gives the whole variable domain GAGVSQSPSNKVTEKGKDVELRCDPISGHTALYWYRQSLGQGLEFLIYFQGNSAPDKSGLPSDRFSAERTGGSVSTLTIQRTQQEDSAVYLCASSLGGASITDTQYFGPGTRLTVL.

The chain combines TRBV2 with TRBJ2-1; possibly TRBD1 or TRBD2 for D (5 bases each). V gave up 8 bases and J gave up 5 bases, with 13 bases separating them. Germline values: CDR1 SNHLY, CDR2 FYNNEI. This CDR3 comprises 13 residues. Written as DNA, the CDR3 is TGTGCCAGCGCAACCGGGACCGACAATGAGCAGTTCTTC. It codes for CASATGTDNEQFF.

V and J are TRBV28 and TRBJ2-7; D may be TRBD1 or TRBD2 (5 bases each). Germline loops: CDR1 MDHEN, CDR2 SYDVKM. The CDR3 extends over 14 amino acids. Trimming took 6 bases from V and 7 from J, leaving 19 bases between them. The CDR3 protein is CASSQGRGKGEQYF. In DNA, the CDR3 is TGTGCCAGCAGCCAAGGACGGGGAAAGGGGGAGCAGTACTTC.

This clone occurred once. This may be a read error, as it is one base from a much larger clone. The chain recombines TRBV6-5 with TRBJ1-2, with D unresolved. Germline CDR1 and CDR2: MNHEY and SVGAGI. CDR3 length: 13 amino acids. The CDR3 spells CASRVRASYGHTF. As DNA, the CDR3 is TGTGCCAGCCGGGTCCGGGCTAGCTATGGCCACACCTTC.

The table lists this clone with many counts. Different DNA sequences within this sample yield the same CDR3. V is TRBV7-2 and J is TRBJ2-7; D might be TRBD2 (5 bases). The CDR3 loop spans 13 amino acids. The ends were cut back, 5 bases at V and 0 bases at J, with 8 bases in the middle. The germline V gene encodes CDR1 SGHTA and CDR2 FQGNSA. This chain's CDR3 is CASSLRGSYEQYF. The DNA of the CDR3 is TGTGCCAGCAGCCTCCGGGGCTCCTACGAGCAGTACTTC.

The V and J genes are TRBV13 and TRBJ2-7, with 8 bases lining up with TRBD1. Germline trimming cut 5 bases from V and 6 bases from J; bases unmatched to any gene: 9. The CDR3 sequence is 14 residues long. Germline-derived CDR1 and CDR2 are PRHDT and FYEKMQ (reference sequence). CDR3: CASSRHGQGGEQYF. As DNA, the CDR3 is TGTGCCAGCAGCCGACACGGACAGGGTGGCGAGCAGTACTTC.

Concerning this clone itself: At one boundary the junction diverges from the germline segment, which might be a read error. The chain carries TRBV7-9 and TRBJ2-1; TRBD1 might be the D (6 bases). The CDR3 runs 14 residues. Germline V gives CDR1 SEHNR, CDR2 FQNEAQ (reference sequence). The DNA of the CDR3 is TGCGCCAGCAGCCTAGGATCAGGGGACAATGAGCAGTTCTTC. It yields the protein CASSLGSGDNEQFF.

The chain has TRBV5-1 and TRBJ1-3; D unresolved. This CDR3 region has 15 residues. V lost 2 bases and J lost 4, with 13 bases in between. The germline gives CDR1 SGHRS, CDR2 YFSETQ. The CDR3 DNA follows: TGCGCCAGCAGCTTCTTGGCGGCGGCCGGAAACACCATATATTTT. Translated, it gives CASSFLAAAGNTIYF.